This TCR beta chain was recovered during a study of T-cell reconstitution after alpha-beta-depleted transplantation in children. V was pared by 4 bases and J by 4 bases, with 13 bases between. The CDR3 has 14 amino acids. In germline, CDR1 is LNHDA, CDR2 SQIVND (reference sequence). Unique molecular identifiers tagged the TCRbeta library. A single record per CDR3 protein comes from TCRdb applying MiXCR to the PCR reads. The table has 450,000 to 600,000 distinct CDR3 sequences, about 33% seen once. This receptor was identified in a human donor who donated a stem cell graft to a child with aplastic anemia. The sequenced sample was PBMCs from the stem cell graft donor, obtained from the stem cell graft. The chain uses TRBV19 and TRBJ2-5; D gene ambiguous. The CDR3 loop reads CASSNALGGETQYF. The CDR3 bases are TGTGCCAGTAGTAACGCGCTGGGTGGAGAGACCCAGTACTTC.